The clone carrying this T cell receptor (beta chain) was picked up many times. The CDR3 extends over 15 amino acids. The ends lost 6 bases at V and 5 bases at J; junction bases unmatched: 10. Germline CDR1 reads SEHNR; CDR2 reads FQNEAQ (reference sequence). The source of the sample is a study of metastatic and nonmetastatic thyroid tumors. The overall study: The authors compared repertoires across blood and tumor or nodule tissue from malignant and benign thyroid patients.

Not a single patient had been given any form of treatment at any point before undergoing thyroid surgery. TCRdb re-called clones from the PCR reads using MiXCR. The table has around 27,000 clones, about 15% seen once. V gene TRBV7-9 combines with J gene TRBJ2-1; 7 bases fit TRBD1. Sequencing input: blood. The TCR was taken from a female donor with papillary thyroid cancer or a benign thyroid nodule (not recorded which). Some clones in this sample may be carry-over from other donors' samples. The CDR3 DNA reads TGTGCCAGCAGAAGGGGAGCCGGGACAGACAATGAGCAGTTCTTC. Translating it yields CASRRGAGTDNEQFF.